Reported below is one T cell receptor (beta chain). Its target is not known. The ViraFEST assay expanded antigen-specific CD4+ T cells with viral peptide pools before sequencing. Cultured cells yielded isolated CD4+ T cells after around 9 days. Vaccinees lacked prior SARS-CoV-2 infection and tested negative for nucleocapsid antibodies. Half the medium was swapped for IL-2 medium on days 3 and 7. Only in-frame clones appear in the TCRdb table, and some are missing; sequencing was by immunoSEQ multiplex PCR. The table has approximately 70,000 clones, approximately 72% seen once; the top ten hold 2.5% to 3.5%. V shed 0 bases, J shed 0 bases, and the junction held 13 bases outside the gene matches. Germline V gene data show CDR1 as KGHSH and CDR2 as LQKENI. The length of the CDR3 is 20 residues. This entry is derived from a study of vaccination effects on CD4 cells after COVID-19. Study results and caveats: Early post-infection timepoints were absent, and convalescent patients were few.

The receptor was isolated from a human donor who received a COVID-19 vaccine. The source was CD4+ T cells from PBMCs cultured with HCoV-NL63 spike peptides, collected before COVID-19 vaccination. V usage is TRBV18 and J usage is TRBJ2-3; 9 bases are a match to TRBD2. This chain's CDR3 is CASSPPVRGGYYSSTDTQYF. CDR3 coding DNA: TGTGCCAGCTCACCACCGGTGCGGGGGGGCTATTACTCTAGCACAGATACGCAGTATTTT.